This TCR beta chain emerged from a study of T cell responses to AZD1222 COVID-19 vaccine. The protocol was immunoSEQ multiplex PCR, while the TCRdb copy is restricted to in-frame clones and leaves out a portion. The top ten clones hold 4.2% of a sample with 72,000 or so clones, around 90% of them seen once. In the case of this clone: The antigen is not known.

Germline CDR1 is SGDLS and CDR2 is YYNGEE. The CDR3 is made up of 16 amino acids. Between the trimmed V and J ends, which lost 0 bases and 6 bases, there was a span of 13 bases. Whole-study results and caveats: Sampled repertoires all dated from after the peak T cell response. CD4 TCRs covered the whole spike, strongest at regions 160-218 and 743-854. Breadth and depth of Spike-specific TCRs rose after two AZD1222 doses. Donors were largely white British and mainly female; clonal diversity was possibly underestimated.

This sample comprised peripheral blood, obtained on day 0 of AZD1222 vaccination. The origin of this receptor is an adult in good health. The chain couples TRBV9 to TRBJ1-6; maybe TRBD1 (5 bases). In nucleotides, the CDR3 is TGTGCCAGCAGCGTAGCCCCAGGGCTTACTAATTCACCCCTCCACTTT. Translating it yields CASSVAPGLTNSPLHF.